The source of this TCR beta chain is a study of blood T cell repertoires in COVID-19. The sample holds a few counts of this clone. Sequencing used immunoSEQ multiplex PCR; TCRdb keeps in-frame clones, though not all of them. The sample has approximately 86,000 clones, approximately 90% seen once. The sequence derives from a man aged 50 to 59 with acute or convalescent COVID-19. The material sequenced was peripheral blood.

Written as DNA, the CDR3 is TGCGCCAGCAGCTCGGGACAGGTCTATGGCTACACCTTC. Amino acid sequence: CASSSGQVYGYTF. This chain connects TRBV5-1 to TRBJ1-2; 8 nucleotides match TRBD1. The germline CDR1 and CDR2 sequences are SGHRS and YFSETQ. Trimming at V came to 3 bases and at J to 4 bases, leaving 2 bases not matched to a gene. There are 13 residues in the CDR3.